What follows are 2 T cell receptor beta chains derived from one specimen sequenced in a study of early T cells in non-severe SARS-CoV-2 infection. TCRdb itself ran the 5' RACE reads through MiXCR, one entry per CDR3 protein. Among more than 50,000 distinct CDR3 sequences listed, about 9.3% were seen once. The sample taken for sequencing was whole blood. These receptor sequences come from an adult who was a healthcare worker with PCR-confirmed SARS-CoV-2 infection or an uninfected control (not recorded which).

This clonotype was counted at least ten times. The CDR3 region has the DNA TGTGCCAGCTCACCACCGCTGGGGCGCACCGGGGAGCTGTTTTTT. The encoded protein is CASSPPLGRTGELFF. This chain joins TRBV18 and TRBJ2-2; D is possibly TRBD1 (5 bases). Deletions cut 0 bases from V and 4 bases from J, with 9 bases between. Germline values: CDR1 KGHSH, CDR2 LQKENI. The CDR3 sequence is 15 residues long.

This clonotype was seen a few times. Germline and junction disagree at one end, which may indicate a read error. The CDR3 sequence: CASGIRARIDF. The CDR3 DNA reads TGTGCCAGCGGTATAAGGGCCAGGATCGACTTC. V and J are TRBV2 and TRBJ2-7, with D uncertain. CDR1 is SNHLY, CDR2 FYNNEI, per germline. The CDR3 has 11 amino acids.